These 27 T cell receptor beta chains came from one sample sequenced in a study of cytomegalovirus exposure and HLA in healthy donors. The primer mix had 60 Vbeta and 13 Jbeta primers. The data were produced by immunoSEQ multiplex PCR, yet TCRdb's version contains in-frame clones alone and is incomplete. Of about 130,000 clones in the sample, around 82% were seen once. Sequenced sample: PBMCs. The receptors originated from a boy aged 5-17 years in good health and CMV-seronegative.

The chain's CDR3 is CASSGTSRTYEQYF. In DNA, the CDR3 is TGTGCCAGCAGTGGGACTAGCAGAACCTACGAGCAGTACTTC. This sequence joins TRBV2 and TRBJ2-7; TRBD2 aligns across 8 bases. From germline, CDR1 is SNHLY and CDR2 FYNNEI. This CDR3 contains 14 residues. V lost 4 bases and J lost 2; bases outside the gene matches: 4. The whole variable domain, remainder taken from reference TRBV2 and TRBJ2-7, is EPEVTQTPSHQVTQMGQEVILRCVPISNHLYFYWYRQILGQKVEFLVSFYNNEISEKSEIFDDQFSVERPDGSNFTLKIRSTKLEDSAMYFCASSGTSRTYEQYFGPGTRLTVT.

The chain combines TRBV7-6 with TRBJ1-5; 7 positions match TRBD1. J gave up 11 bases and V 7 bases, and 11 bases lay outside the gene matches. Germline CDR1 SGHVS, CDR2 FNYEAQ. This CDR3 has 13 residues. Here the CDR3 reads CASTPPGGSTQHF. In nucleotides, the CDR3 is TGTGCCAGCACCCCCCCAGGGGGAAGTACCCAGCATTTT. Supplemented by reference TRBV7-6 and TRBJ1-5, the full variable domain reads GAGVSQSPRYKVTKRGQDVALRCDPISGHVSLYWYRQALGQGPEFLTYFNYEAQQDKSGLPNDRFSAERPEGSISTLTIQRTEQRDSAMYRCASTPPGGSTQHFGDGTRLSIL.

CDR3 nucleotide sequence: TGTGCCAGCAGTCCTATGGCGGGAGCCCCCTACGAGCAGTACTTC. It translates to CASSPMAGAPYEQYF. V usage is TRBV7-3 and J usage is TRBJ2-7; 7 bases are shared with TRBD2. Trimming took 6 bases from V and 2 from J; bases not matched to a gene: 10. Looked up from germline, CDR1 is SGHTA and CDR2 is FQGTGA. This CDR3 spans 15 amino acids.

The chain links TRBV18 to TRBJ1-1, with TRBD1 matching 9 bases. The V gene's germline CDR1 is KGHSH and CDR2 LQKENI. The CDR3 extends over 16 amino acids. With V trimmed by 0 bases and J by 3 bases, 5 bases remained unmatched. CDR3 in amino acids: CASSPPTRTGDTEAFF. In nucleotides, the CDR3 is TGTGCCAGCTCACCACCCACAAGGACAGGGGACACTGAAGCTTTCTTT.

This chain uses TRBV7-8 with TRBJ1-5, with 7 bases aligning to TRBD1. The CDR3 has 15 amino acids. V shed 1 base, J shed 3 bases, and the junction held 3 bases outside the gene matches. Per germline, CDR1 SGHVS and CDR2 FQNEAQ. The CDR3 DNA reads as TGTGCCAGCAGCTTAGGGGGACAGATCAATCAGCCCCAGCATTTT. As protein: CASSLGGQINQPQHF.

This chain joins TRBV4-2 and TRBJ1-5; D is possibly TRBD1 (6 bases). This CDR3 comprises 14 residues. Germline-derived CDR1 and CDR2 are LGHNA and YNFKEQ. Trimming left V 5 bases short and J 3 bases short, with 11 bases between. DNA for the CDR3: TGTGCCAGCAGCTTGCGACAGGACAATCAGCCCCAGCATTTT. Encoded protein: CASSLRQDNQPQHF.

This clone showed up just once. The chain couples TRBV2 to TRBJ2-3; D perhaps matches TRBD2 (6 bases). CDR1 and CDR2 from the germline V gene are SNHLY and FYNNEI. V was clipped by 6 bases and J by 4 bases, with 17 bases between them. The CDR3 contains 15 residues. The CDR3 nucleotides are TGTGCCAGCAGAACCCTCGCGGCGGGGCCAGATACGCAGTATTTT. As protein: CASRTLAAGPDTQYF.

This chain uses TRBV7-6 with TRBJ2-5; the match to TRBD1 covers 8 bases. TRBJ2-7 matches the DNA end more closely, so the J call is doubtful. The CDR3 length is 15 residues. In germline, CDR1 is SGHVS, CDR2 FNYEAQ. CDR3 coding DNA: TGTGCCAGCAGCTTAGCGGGGGACAGGTCCTACGAGCAGTACTTC. It codes for CASSLAGDRSYEQYF.

V and J are TRBV6-4 and TRBJ2-3, with TRBD2 identical over 9 bases. This CDR3 is built from 15 residues. In germline, CDR1 is MRHNA, CDR2 SNTAGT. J gave up 4 bases and V 4 bases, and 6 bases lay outside the gene matches. CDR3 loop: CASSVSGGGADTQYF. The CDR3 DNA reads as TGTGCCAGCAGTGTTTCTGGCGGGGGGGCAGATACGCAGTATTTT.

CDR3 sequence (DNA): TGTGCCATCGGGACAGGGGGCCCCACCGGGGAGCTGTTTTTT. Translating gives CAIGTGGPTGELFF. The chain joins TRBV10-3 to TRBJ2-2; 12 bases align to TRBD1. From germline, CDR1 is ENHRY and CDR2 SYGVKD. The CDR3 runs 14 residues. J was trimmed by 4 bases and V by 8 bases; bases with no gene match: 2.

The chain couples TRBV25-1 to TRBJ1-1; 7 bases match TRBD1. Germline assignment: CDR1 MGHDK and CDR2 SYGVNS. The CDR3 loop spans 15 amino acids. The V segment lost 5 bases and the J segment 2 bases; nucleotides outside the gene matches: 8. CDR3 protein: CASSPIRGPNTEAFF. CDR3 coding DNA: TGTGCCAGCAGTCCTATTAGGGGGCCAAACACTGAAGCTTTCTTT.

V gene TRBV6-6 combines with J gene TRBJ2-7, with 10 positions matching TRBD2. The CDR3 has 15 residues. CDR1 is MNHNY, CDR2 SVGAGI, per germline (reference sequence). Germline trimming cut 7 bases from V and 4 bases from J; bases unmatched to any gene: 10. CDR3 protein: CASTGSSGGMYEQYF. The CDR3 region has the DNA TGTGCCAGCACGGGATCTAGCGGGGGTATGTACGAGCAGTACTTC.

The rearrangement links TRBV15 to TRBJ2-5; 11 bases are shared with TRBD1. Trimming removed 5 bases from V and 5 bases from J; junction bases left unmatched: 10. The CDR3 contains 16 residues. Germline CDR1 is LNHNV and CDR2 is YYDKDF (reference sequence). CDR3 sequence: CATSGNGQGAGETQYF. The CDR3 DNA sequence: TGTGCCACCAGCGGGAACGGACAGGGGGCAGGGGAGACCCAGTACTTC.

This chain joins TRBV4-2 and TRBJ2-5, with D perhaps matching TRBD1 (7 bases). Trimming removed 0 bases at V and 4 bases at J, with 12 bases between. This CDR3 contains 15 residues. Germline V CDR1 and CDR2: LGHNA, YNFKEQ. CDR3 sequence reads: CASSQERDSIETQYF. CDR3 coding DNA: TGTGCCAGCAGCCAAGAGCGGGACAGTATAGAGACCCAGTACTTC.

The chain uses TRBV5-4 and TRBJ2-3, with 9 bases identical to TRBD1. V dropped 4 bases and J dropped 0; count of bases not matched to a gene: 6. The CDR3 contains 16 residues. Germline CDR1 is SGHNT and CDR2 is YYREEE (reference sequence). CDR3 coding DNA: TGTGCCAGCAGCGCGGACAGGGGAACGAGCACAGATACGCAGTATTTT. Amino acid sequence: CASSADRGTSTDTQYF.

The chain carries TRBV9 and TRBJ2-1; 7 bases align to TRBD2. There are 14 residues in the CDR3. Germline CDR1 reads SGDLS; CDR2 reads YYNGEE. The V segment lost 7 bases and the J segment 5 bases; nucleotides outside the gene matches: 9. The CDR3 spells CASSRGDRDNEQFF. CDR3 nucleotides: TGTGCCAGCTCCCGGGGGGATCGGGACAATGAGCAGTTCTTC.

V and J are TRBV18 and TRBJ2-2, with 12 bases identical to TRBD2. CDR1 and CDR2 (germline): KGHSH, LQKENI. This CDR3 comprises 16 residues. Trimming took 5 bases from V and 4 from J; bases not matched to a gene: 5. DNA for the CDR3: TGTGCCAGCTCATTTGGACTAGCGGGATTCACCGGGGAGCTGTTTTTT. It is translated as CASSFGLAGFTGELFF.

This clone was observed a single time. The chain employs TRBV7-6 and TRBJ1-2; TRBD1 matches at 9 bases. This CDR3 spans 15 amino acids. The germline V gene encodes CDR1 SGHVS and CDR2 FNYEAQ. The junction had 6 bases not matched to a gene; V was cut back by 5 bases and J by 2 bases. The CDR3, as DNA: TGTGCCAGCAGCCCCCAGACAGGGGGAAACTATGGCTACACCTTC. It yields the protein CASSPQTGGNYGYTF.

This rearrangement joins TRBV7-2 to TRBJ2-2; D unclear. With 5 bases removed from V and 0 bases from J, the gap between germline ends came to 13 bases. The CDR3 spans 16 residues. The germline V gene has CDR1 SGHTA and CDR2 FQGNSA. CDR3 loop: CASSGSRGTNTGELFF. CDR3 nucleotides: TGTGCCAGCAGCGGGTCGAGAGGTACGAACACCGGGGAGCTGTTTTTT. The variable domain in full, completed from reference TRBV7-2 and TRBJ2-2, reads GAGVSQSPSNKVTEKGKDVELRCDPISGHTALYWYRQSLGQGLEFLIYFQGNSAPDKSGLPSDRFSAERTGGSVSTLTIQRTQQEDSAVYLCASSGSRGTNTGELFFGEGSRLTVL.

This chain uses TRBV15 with TRBJ2-3; TRBD1 matches 8 bases. The CDR3 has 14 residues. V gave up 5 bases and J gave up 8 bases; unmatched junction bases: 9. Germline lookup yields CDR1 LNHNV and CDR2 YYDKDF (reference sequence). CDR3 protein: CATSPRGQEGTQYF. CDR3 in DNA: TGTGCCACCAGCCCCCGGGGACAGGAAGGTACGCAGTATTTT. The full variable domain, completed using reference TRBV15 and TRBJ2-3, is DAMVIQNPRYQVTQFGKPVTLSCSQTLNHNVMYWYQQKSSQAPKLLFHYYDKDFNNEADTPDNFQSRRPNTSFCFLDIRSPGLGDTAMYLCATSPRGQEGTQYFGPGTRLTVL.

V gene TRBV4-2 combines with J gene TRBJ2-2; D uncertain. Germline-derived CDR1 and CDR2 are LGHNA and YNFKEQ. Trimming removed 1 base from V and 2 bases from J, with 17 bases in between. CDR3 length equals 18 residues. The CDR3 nucleotides are TGTGCCAGCAGCCAAGCCGGTCTGGGTACGGGTAACACCGGGGAGCTGTTTTTT. This translates into CASSQAGLGTGNTGELFF.

In its sample, this clone was seen once. The chain couples TRBV5-1 to TRBJ2-7; 8 bases fit TRBD1. The junction had 3 bases not matched to a gene; V was cut back by 0 bases and J by 4 bases. The CDR3 covers 14 residues. Germline CDR1 SGHRS, CDR2 YFSETQ. The CDR3 loop reads CASSLAGGGYEQYF. CDR3 sequence (DNA): TGCGCCAGCAGCTTGGCAGGGGGCGGGTACGAGCAGTACTTC.

The chain has TRBV7-3 and TRBJ2-1; TRBD1 matches at 7 bases. Germline loops: CDR1 SGHTA, CDR2 FQGTGA. CDR3 length equals 16 residues. The V segment lost 0 bases and the J segment 3 bases; nucleotides outside the gene matches: 5. The CDR3 sequence: CASSLTRQGHYNEQFF. DNA for the CDR3: TGTGCCAGCAGCTTAACACGACAGGGCCACTACAATGAGCAGTTCTTC. Filled out from reference TRBV7-3 and TRBJ2-1, the complete variable domain reads GAGVSQTPSNKVTEKGKYVELRCDPISGHTALYWYRQSLGQGPEFLIYFQGTGAADDSGLPNDRFFAVRPEGSVSTLKIQRTERGDSAVYLCASSLTRQGHYNEQFFGPGTRLTVL.

The V gene is TRBV6-1, the J gene TRBJ1-5; the D gene is possibly TRBD1 (6 bases). Trimming removed 9 bases from V and 6 bases from J, with 12 bases in between. The CDR3 has 12 amino acids. The germline gives CDR1 MNHNS, CDR2 SASEGT. CDR3 DNA: TGTGCCAGTGCTGAACAGGGTCAGCCCCAGCATTTT. It yields the protein CASAEQGQPQHF.

V and J are TRBV6-6 and TRBJ2-2; weak D call: TRBD1 (8 bases). The CDR3 contains 16 residues. Deletions cut 2 bases from V and 6 bases from J, with 16 bases between. CDR1 is MNHNY, CDR2 SVGAGI, per germline (reference sequence). CDR3 DNA: TGTGCCAGCAGTTACACAGACAGGGGAGGGTCCGGGGAGCTGTTTTTT. The encoded protein is CASSYTDRGGSGELFF.

This chain connects TRBV6-1 to TRBJ1-3, with D hard to call. Germline lookup yields CDR1 MNHNS and CDR2 SASEGT. Trimming took 4 bases from V and 8 from J, leaving 15 bases between them. The CDR3 totals 14 residues. The DNA for the CDR3 is TGTGCCAGCAGTGGAGGAGGGTTTGTGGACACCATATATTTT. Protein: CASSGGGFVDTIYF.

The V and J genes are TRBV29-1 and TRBJ2-6; D is ambiguous. V lost 5 bases, J lost 1 base, and 9 bases lay in between. Germline V lookup: CDR1 SQVTM, CDR2 ANQGSEA. The CDR3 length is 14 residues. CDR3 amino acids: CSVLQESGANVLTF. CDR3 nucleotide sequence: TGCAGCGTTCTTCAGGAATCTGGGGCCAACGTCCTGACTTTC.